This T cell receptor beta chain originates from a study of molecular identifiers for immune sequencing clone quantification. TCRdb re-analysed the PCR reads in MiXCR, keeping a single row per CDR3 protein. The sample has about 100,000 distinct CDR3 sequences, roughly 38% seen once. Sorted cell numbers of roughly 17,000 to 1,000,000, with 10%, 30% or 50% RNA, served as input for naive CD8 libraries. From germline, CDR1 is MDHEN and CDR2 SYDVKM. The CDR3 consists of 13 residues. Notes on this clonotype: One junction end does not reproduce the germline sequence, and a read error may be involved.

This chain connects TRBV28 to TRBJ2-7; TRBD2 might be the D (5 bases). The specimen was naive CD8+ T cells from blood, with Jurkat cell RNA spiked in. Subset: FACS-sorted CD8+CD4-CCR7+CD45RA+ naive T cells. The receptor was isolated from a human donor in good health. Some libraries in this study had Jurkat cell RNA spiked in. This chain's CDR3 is CASSFAGSNEQYF. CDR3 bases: TGTGCCAGCAGTTTCGCGGGCTCCAACGAGCAGTACTTC.